Detailed here is one TCR beta chain. This specimen belongs to a study of control samples from healthy donors and cancer patients. Clones were sequenced by immunoSEQ multiplex PCR, and TCRdb holds only the in-frame ones, with some missing. The table records about 150,000 clones, approximately 86% of them present only once. The CDR3 length is 15 residues. From germline, CDR1 is MNHEY and CDR2 SMNVEV (reference sequence). V was cut by 5 bases and J by 9 bases, with 20 bases left in between. Sequencing input: blood. This sequence was found in a man aged 18 to 29 in good health. The rearrangement uses TRBV27 and TRBJ2-1; no firm D call. As DNA, the CDR3 is TGTGCCAGCAGTCCCCGTTTGAGTAGGAGTGGTGAGCAGTTCTTC. It yields the protein CASSPRLSRSGEQFF.